This T cell receptor beta chain comes out of a study of cytotoxic CD8 clonotypes in ibrutinib-treated CLL. The assay was immunoSEQ multiplex PCR, and TCRdb's table has in-frame clones only and misses some. The sample yields about 140,000 clones, around 80% seen once. CDR3 length equals 12 residues. Germline-derived CDR1 and CDR2 are SQVTM and ANQGSEA. Trimming removed 2 bases from V and 4 bases from J, with 8 bases in between. This TCR came from a human donor with chronic lymphocytic leukemia. The material sequenced was PBMCs, taken after 36 months of ibrutinib treatment. The chain employs TRBV29-1 and TRBJ1-2; D is uncertain. The CDR3 DNA reads as TGCAGCGTTGAACAGTTGAGCTATGGCTACACCTTC. Encoded protein: CSVEQLSYGYTF.